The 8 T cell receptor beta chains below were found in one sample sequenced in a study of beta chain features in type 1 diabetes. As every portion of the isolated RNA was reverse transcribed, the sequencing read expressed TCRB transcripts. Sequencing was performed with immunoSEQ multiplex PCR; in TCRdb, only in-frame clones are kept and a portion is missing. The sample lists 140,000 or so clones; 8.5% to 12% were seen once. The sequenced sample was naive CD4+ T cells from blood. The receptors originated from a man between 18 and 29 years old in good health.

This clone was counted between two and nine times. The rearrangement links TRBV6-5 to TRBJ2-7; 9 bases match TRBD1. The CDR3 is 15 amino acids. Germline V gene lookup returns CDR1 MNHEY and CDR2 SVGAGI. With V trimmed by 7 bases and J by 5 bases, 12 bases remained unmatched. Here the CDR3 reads CASTPPGQGNNEQYF. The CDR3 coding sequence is TGTGCCAGCACTCCCCCCGGACAGGGGAACAACGAGCAGTACTTC.

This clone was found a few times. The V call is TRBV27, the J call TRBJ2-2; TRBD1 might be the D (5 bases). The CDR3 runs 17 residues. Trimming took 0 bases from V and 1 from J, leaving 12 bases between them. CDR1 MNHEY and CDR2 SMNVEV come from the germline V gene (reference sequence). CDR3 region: CASSLSPEGVNTGELFF. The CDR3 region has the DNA TGTGCCAGCAGTTTATCCCCCGAAGGGGTGAACACCGGGGAGCTGTTTTTT.

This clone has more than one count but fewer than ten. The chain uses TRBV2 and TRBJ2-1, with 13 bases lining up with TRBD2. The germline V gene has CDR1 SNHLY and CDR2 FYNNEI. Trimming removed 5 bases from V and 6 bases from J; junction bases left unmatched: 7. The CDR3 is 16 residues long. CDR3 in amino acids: CASSPRLAGGFNEQFF. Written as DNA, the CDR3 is TGTGCCAGCAGTCCGAGACTAGCGGGGGGCTTCAATGAGCAGTTCTTC.

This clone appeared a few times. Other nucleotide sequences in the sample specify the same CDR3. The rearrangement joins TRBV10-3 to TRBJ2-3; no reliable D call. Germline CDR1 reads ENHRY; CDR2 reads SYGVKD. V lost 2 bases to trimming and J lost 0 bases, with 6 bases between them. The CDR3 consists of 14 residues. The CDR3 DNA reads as TGTGCCATCAGTGAGGGCAGGAGCACAGATACGCAGTATTTT. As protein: CAISEGRSTDTQYF.

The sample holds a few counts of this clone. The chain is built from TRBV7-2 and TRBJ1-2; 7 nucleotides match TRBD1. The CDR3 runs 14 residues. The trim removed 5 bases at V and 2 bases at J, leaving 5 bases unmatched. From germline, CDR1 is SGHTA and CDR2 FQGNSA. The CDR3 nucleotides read TGTGCCAGCAGCCTGAAGACAGGGAACTATGGCTACACCTTC. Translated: CASSLKTGNYGYTF. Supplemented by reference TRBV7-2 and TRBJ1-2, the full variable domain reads GAGVSQSPSNKVTEKGKDVELRCDPISGHTALYWYRQSLGQGLEFLIYFQGNSAPDKSGLPSDRFSAERTGGSVSTLTIQRTQQEDSAVYLCASSLKTGNYGYTFGSGTRLTVV.

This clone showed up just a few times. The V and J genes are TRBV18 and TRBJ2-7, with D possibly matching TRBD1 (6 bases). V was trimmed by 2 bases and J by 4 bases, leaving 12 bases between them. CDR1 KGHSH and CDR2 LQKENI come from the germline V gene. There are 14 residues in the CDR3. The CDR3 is CASSPMPGAYEQYF. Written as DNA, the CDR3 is TGTGCCAGCTCACCAATGCCAGGGGCGTACGAGCAGTACTTC.

The DNA for the CDR3 is TGTGCCAGCCGGGACAGGGGAGGAGATGGCTACACCTTC. Protein: CASRDRGGDGYTF. The rearrangement links TRBV19 to TRBJ1-2; 10 bases line up with TRBD1. Germline V gene data show CDR1 as LNHDA and CDR2 as SQIVND (reference sequence). V was pared by 9 bases and J by 6 bases, with 7 bases of the junction left unmatched. The CDR3 covers 13 residues.

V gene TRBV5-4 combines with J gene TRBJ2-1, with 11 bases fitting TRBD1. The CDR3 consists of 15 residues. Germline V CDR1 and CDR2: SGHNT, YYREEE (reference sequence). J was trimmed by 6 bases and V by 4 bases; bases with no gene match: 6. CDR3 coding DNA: TGTGCCAGCAGCCGGGACAGGGGGTTAGGCAATGAGCAGTTCTTC. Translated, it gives CASSRDRGLGNEQFF.